This T cell receptor beta chain appears in the sequencing data of a study of shared clonotypes between healthy human individuals. Study context: Two women and a few men aged 18 to 49 served as donors.

TCRdb's table, derived via immunoSEQ multiplex PCR, lists solely in-frame clones and lacks some. The repertoire holds about 710,000 clones, with around 78% as singletons. Germline trimming cut 5 bases from V and 3 bases from J; bases unmatched to any gene: 7. The CDR3 is made up of 15 amino acids. Germline CDR1 reads LGHNT; CDR2 reads FRNRAP. This clone was recorded only once. The rearrangement uses TRBV12-5 and TRBJ1-1; the match to TRBD1 covers 9 bases. This TCR came from a woman younger than 45 in good health. The material sequenced was memory CD4+ T cells sorted from blood. Subset given: CD45RA-negative fraction. The CDR3 region is CASGGQGTPHTEAFF. DNA of the CDR3: TGTGCTAGTGGTGGACAGGGGACCCCCCACACTGAAGCTTTCTTT.